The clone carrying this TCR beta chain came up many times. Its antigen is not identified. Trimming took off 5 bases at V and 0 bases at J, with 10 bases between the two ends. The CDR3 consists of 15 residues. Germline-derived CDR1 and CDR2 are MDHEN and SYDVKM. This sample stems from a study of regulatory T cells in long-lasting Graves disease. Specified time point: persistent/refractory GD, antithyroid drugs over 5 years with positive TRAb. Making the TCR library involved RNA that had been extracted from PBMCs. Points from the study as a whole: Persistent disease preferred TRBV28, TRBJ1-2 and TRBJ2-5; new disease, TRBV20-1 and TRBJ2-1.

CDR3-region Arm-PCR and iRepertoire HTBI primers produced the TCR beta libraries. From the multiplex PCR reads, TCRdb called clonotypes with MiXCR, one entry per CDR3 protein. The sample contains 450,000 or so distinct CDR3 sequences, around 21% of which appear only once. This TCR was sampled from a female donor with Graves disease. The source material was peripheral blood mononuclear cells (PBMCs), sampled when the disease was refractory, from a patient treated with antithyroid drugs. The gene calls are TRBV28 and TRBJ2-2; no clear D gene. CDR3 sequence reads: CASSPSAANTGELFF. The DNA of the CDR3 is TGTGCCAGCAGTCCCTCGGCAGCGAACACCGGGGAGCTGTTTTTT.